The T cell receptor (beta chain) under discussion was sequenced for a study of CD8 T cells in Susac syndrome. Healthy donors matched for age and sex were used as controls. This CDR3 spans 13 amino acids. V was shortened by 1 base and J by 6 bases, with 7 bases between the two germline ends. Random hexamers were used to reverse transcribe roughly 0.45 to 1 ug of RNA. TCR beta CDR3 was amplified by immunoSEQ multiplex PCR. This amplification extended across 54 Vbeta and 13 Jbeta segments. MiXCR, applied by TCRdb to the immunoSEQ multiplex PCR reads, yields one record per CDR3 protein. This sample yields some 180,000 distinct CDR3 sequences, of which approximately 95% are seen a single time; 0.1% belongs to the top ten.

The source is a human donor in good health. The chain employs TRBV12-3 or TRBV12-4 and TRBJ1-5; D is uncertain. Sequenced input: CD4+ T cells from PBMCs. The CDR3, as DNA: TGTGCCAGCAGTTTAGGTTTTCTTCAGCCCCAGCATTTT. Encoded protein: CASSLGFLQPQHF.